This T cell receptor (beta chain) was observed in a study of blood T cell repertoires in COVID-19. Assay: immunoSEQ multiplex PCR; the TCRdb copy retains only in-frame clones and omits some. This table has 87,000 or so clones, around 87% appearing once. Turning to this clone: The same CDR3 arises from other DNA sequences in this sample as well.

This CDR3 is 13 amino acids long. Looked up from germline, CDR1 is GTSNPN and CDR2 is SVGIG (reference sequence). V lost 3 bases, J lost 1 base, and 2 bases stayed unmatched. The sequence was collected from a woman between 45 and 60 years old with active or convalescent COVID-19. This chain uses TRBV30 with TRBJ1-1; TRBD1 matches at 7 bases. Sequencing was carried out using peripheral blood. Written as DNA, the CDR3 is TGTGCCTGGAGAAGACAGGGGAACACTGAAGCTTTCTTT. Amino acid sequence: CAWRRQGNTEAFF. Using reference TRBV30 and TRBJ1-1 for the parts outside the CDR3, the full variable domain is SQTIHQWPATLVQPVGSPLSLECTVEGTSNPNLYWYRQAAGRGLQLLFYSVGIGQISSEVPQNLSASRPQDRQFILSSKKLLLSDSGFYLCAWRRQGNTEAFFGQGTRLTVV.